A single T cell receptor (beta chain) is shown here with its context. Its matching antigen is unknown. Germline CDR1 LNHDA, CDR2 SQIVND (reference sequence). CDR3 length: 14 amino acids. V was cut by 3 bases and J by 4 bases, with 13 bases left in between. This sample was taken from a study of shared clonotypes between healthy human individuals. Whole-study results and caveats: On the whole, naive subsets had larger estimated richness than memory subsets had.

Naive CD8 cells, CD45RO-negative and positively selected for CCR7, excluded terminally differentiated effector memory CD45RA+ cells. Donors, without exception, were Caucasian adults residing in Nashville, Tennessee. The authors ran the assay at deep level. The assay was immunoSEQ multiplex PCR, and TCRdb's table has in-frame clones only and misses some. The repertoire holds roughly 600,000 clones, about 98% seen once, with 0.3% in the top ten. Source material: naive CD8+ T cells sorted from blood. The chain links TRBV19 to TRBJ2-7; maybe TRBD2 (6 bases). The receptor was isolated from a man aged 25-40 years in good health. As DNA, the CDR3 is TGTGCCAGTAGTATGGGGGACTTACCTTACGAGCAGTACTTC. Translated, it gives CASSMGDLPYEQYF.